This entry describes one T cell receptor beta chain. Its antigen is still unknown. The CDR3 is 14 residues long. Trimming took 4 bases from V and 2 from J; bases not matched to a gene: 6. CDR1 SGDLS and CDR2 YYNGEE come from the germline V gene. Some clones are missing from TCRdb's copy, which holds only in-frame ones; the method was immunoSEQ multiplex PCR. This table has about 84,000 clones, around 85% appearing once. These data belong to a study of T cell responses to AZD1222 COVID-19 vaccine. Study-wide points: It was only 6 or 7 AZD1222 recipients who were seropositive at baseline. Donors in the cohort were predominantly white British and more often female, and clonal diversity was possibly underestimated. CD4 TCRs covered the whole spike, strongest at regions 160-218 and 743-854.

The analysis combined second doses at about 4 or about 12 weeks. The sample consisted of peripheral blood, taken 28 days after the second AZD1222 dose. The source is an adult who received the AZD1222 COVID-19 vaccine. V is TRBV9 and J is TRBJ2-7, with TRBD2 matching over 7 bases. CDR3 amino acids: CASSSPAGTYEQYF. CDR3 nucleotide sequence: TGTGCCAGCAGCTCCCCAGCGGGGACCTACGAGCAGTACTTC.